What follows describes a single T cell receptor (beta chain). Its antigen is unknown. Trimming stripped 3 bases from V and 5 bases from J, with 18 bases between. Germline V CDR1 and CDR2: SGHRS, YFSETQ. The CDR3 contains 15 residues. This sample is drawn from a study of response to subunit inactivated influenza vaccine. TCRdb used MiXCR to reprocess the RT-PCR reads, holding one entry per CDR3 protein. The sample carries fewer than 800,000 distinct CDR3 sequences, around 16% recorded once. Study outcomes and limitations: Each seasonal flu vaccination may recruit only limited new T cells, authors suggested.

The chain combines TRBV5-1 with TRBJ2-7; D is possibly TRBD2 (5 bases). The sequence derives from a man aged 50 or older who received an inactivated influenza vaccine. Source: PBMCs from blood, taken 11 to 12 days after vaccination. The DNA for the CDR3 is TGCGCCAGCAGCTCCCAGGACCCGAGGAGGCACGAGCAGTACTTC. It is translated as CASSSQDPRRHEQYF.